This T cell receptor beta chain appears in the sequencing data of a study of beta chain features in type 1 diabetes. Regarding the study as a whole: Whether HLA type influences TCRB rearrangement remained unresolved here.

Comment on this clone: As yet, its antigen is unknown.

Investigators reverse transcribed all isolated RNA, so they sequenced expressed TCRB transcripts. This table comes from immunoSEQ multiplex PCR, and its TCRdb copy is limited to in-frame clones, with some not included. The sample lists around 450,000 clones; about an eighth were seen once. Germline CDR1 MGHRA, CDR2 YSYEKL. The CDR3 is 15 amino acids. V lost 0 bases to trimming and J lost 9 bases; unmatched junction nucleotides: 6. The clonotype comes from a woman between 18 and 29 years old in good health. The specimen sequenced was naive CD4+ T cells from blood. The rearrangement uses TRBV4-1 and TRBJ2-1, with TRBD2 matching 9 bases. CDR3 sequence reads: CASSQDTAGGSEQFF. As DNA, the CDR3 is TGCGCCAGCAGCCAAGATACAGCGGGAGGAAGTGAGCAGTTCTTC.